These 16 T cell receptor beta chains originate from one sample sequenced in a study of tumor-infiltrating lymphocytes in primary liver carcinoma. Unsorted bulk tissue, about 17-33 mg of it, served as the source for co-extraction of RNA and DNA. Total RNA amounting to 500 ng was the source from which TCR beta cDNA was made with a constant-region primer. Amplification in three nested multiplex PCR rounds with slightly modified ARM-PCR gave rise to TCR beta libraries. Investigators reported that the first two PCR rounds, at 10 cycles each, used TRBV1-TRBV30 forward primers with a C-beta reverse primer. Each CDR3 protein is one row after TCRdb ran MiXCR on the multiplex PCR reads. The data contain fewer than 110,000 distinct CDR3 sequences, more than 65% of them singletons. Sequenced material: liver tumor tissue from sampling region 2. Stated subset: tumor region T2, inferior pole. These receptors originate from an older woman with primary liver carcinoma and hepatitis B virus infection.

This clonotype was counted a single time. At one of its ends the junction is not consistent with the germline gene, which may arise from a read error. The rearrangement links TRBV5-1 to TRBJ2-3; 12 positions agree with TRBD2. Germline assignment: CDR1 SGHRS and CDR2 YFSETQ. The CDR3 totals 16 residues. The CDR3 bases are TGCGCCAGCAGCTTCGGACTAGCGGGAAGCATAGATACGCAGTATTTT. Translated, it gives CASSFGLAGSIDTQYF.

On this clonotype: One end of the junction is discordant with germline, which a read error may explain. The chain combines TRBV11-3 with TRBJ2-3; tentative D call: TRBD2 (6 bases). Germline assignment: CDR1 SGHNT and CDR2 YENEEA. This CDR3 has 14 amino acids. The DNA of the CDR3 is TGTTCCAGCAGCTTCAGGACTAACACAGATGCGCAGTATTTT. Amino acid sequence: CSSSFRTNTDAQYF.

Comments on this clonotype: One junction end does not reproduce the germline sequence, and a read error may be involved. J is TRBJ2-7 and V is TRBV11-3; D remains ambiguous. CDR3 length equals 17 residues. Germline assignment: CDR1 SGHNT and CDR2 YENEEA. The CDR3 bases are TGTGCGAGCAGCCCGGACCGAGTGGGATTAGGTACCTACGAGCAGTACTTC. This encodes CASSPDRVGLGTYEQYF.

This clonotype was observed many times. This chain links TRBV5-4 with TRBJ2-1; D is possibly TRBD2 (6 bases). The V gene lost 1 base and the J gene lost 7 bases, with 15 bases spanning the gap. Per germline, CDR1 SGHNT and CDR2 YYREEE (reference sequence). The CDR3 is 15 amino acids. The CDR3 protein is CASSLRRRVENEQFF. In nucleotides, the CDR3 is TGTGCCAGCAGCTTGCGTAGGAGGGTTGAGAATGAGCAGTTCTTC.

To note about this clonotype: The CDR3 does not close with the conserved phenylalanine or tryptophan, likely indicating a read error. The chain employs TRBV10-3 and TRBJ2-1; 10 positions match TRBD2. Per the germline V gene, CDR1 is ENHRY and CDR2 is SYGVKD. The length of the CDR3 is 17 residues. V was pared by 10 bases and J by 0 bases, with 12 bases of the junction left unmatched. The chain's CDR3 is CATTGGLADHSYNEQFY. DNA of the CDR3: TGTGCCACCACCGGAGGACTAGCGGACCACTCCTACAATGAGCAGTTCTAC.

The chain carries TRBV28 and TRBJ2-1, with TRBD2 identical over 11 bases. V was pared by 4 bases and J by 6 bases, with 8 bases of the junction left unmatched. Germline CDR1 and CDR2: MDHEN and SYDVKM. CDR3 length: 16 amino acids. The CDR3 loop reads CASSSRTSGSSNEQFF. The DNA of the CDR3 is TGTGCCAGCAGTTCGAGGACTAGCGGGTCCAGCAATGAGCAGTTCTTC.

In its sample, this clonotype was seen once. The junction departs from the called germline gene at one end, perhaps through a read error. V and J are TRBV6-1 and TRBJ2-1; D is possibly TRBD1 (5 bases). Germline V gene sequence: CDR1 MNHNS, CDR2 SASEGT. The CDR3 is 13 residues long. The CDR3 nucleotides read TGTACCAGCAGGGAACAGCCGGGCAATGAGCAGTTCTTC. Translating it yields CTSREQPGNEQFF.

This clonotype was seen at least ten times. This chain joins TRBV30 and TRBJ1-5; 10 nucleotides agree with TRBD1. Per the germline V gene, CDR1 is GTSNPN and CDR2 is SVGIG (reference sequence). With V trimmed by 5 bases and J by 6 bases, 4 bases remained unmatched. The CDR3 length is 13 residues. The DNA for the CDR3 is TGTGCCTGGGACAGGGGGCTTGGTCAGCCCCAGCATTTT. The encoded protein is CAWDRGLGQPQHF. The entire variable domain, with the rest obtained from reference TRBV30 and TRBJ1-5, is as follows: SQTIHQWPATLVQPVGSPLSLECTVEGTSNPNLYWYRQAAGRGLQLLFYSVGIGQISSEVPQNLSASRPQDRQFILSSKKLLLSDSGFYLCAWDRGLGQPQHFGDGTRLSIL.

In the case of this clonotype: Germline and junction disagree at one end, which may indicate a read error. CDR3 coding DNA: TGTGCCAGCACTGAAGCGGCGGGTCGCACAGATACGCAGTATTTT. It translates to CASTEAAGRTDTQYF. The rearrangement joins TRBV6-1 to TRBJ2-3, with D perhaps matching TRBD2 (5 bases). This CDR3 spans 15 amino acids. CDR1 and CDR2 (germline): MNHNS, SASEGT.

Only a few counts were recorded for this clonotype. This chain joins TRBV20-1 and TRBJ1-5; D not resolved. This CDR3 contains 15 residues. Germline CDR1 and CDR2: DFQATT and SNEGSKA (reference sequence). The chain's CDR3 is CSTKRSGHSNQPQHF. The CDR3 DNA reads as TGCAGCACCAAGCGGTCCGGGCATAGCAATCAGCCCCAGCATTTT.

Note on this clonotype: One end of the junction varies from germline; a read error may be responsible. The V gene is TRBV5-1, the J gene TRBJ2-2; D perhaps matches TRBD1 (6 bases). CDR3 length: 13 amino acids. The V gene's germline CDR1 is SGHRS and CDR2 YFSETQ. The CDR3 sequence: CATNTGNIGELFF. CDR3 coding DNA: TGCGCTACCAACACAGGGAACATCGGGGAGCTGTTTTTT.

This clonotype was seen ten or more times. The chain combines TRBV5-5 with TRBJ2-3; D unresolved. The CDR3 has 15 residues. Trimming took 0 bases from V and 0 from J, leaving 8 bases between them. Germline V gives CDR1 SGHKS, CDR2 YYEKEE (reference sequence). CDR3 region: CASSLGAASTDTQYF. The CDR3 DNA is TGTGCCAGCAGCTTGGGGGCAGCTAGCACAGATACGCAGTATTTT.

As concerns this clonotype: A read error may account for a junction end that differs from germline. The chain joins TRBV11-3 to TRBJ1-1; tentatively, D is TRBD1 (5 bases). CDR3 size: 13 residues. Germline loops: CDR1 SGHNT, CDR2 YENEEA. The CDR3 reads CANSRLDGGLAFF. CDR3 DNA: TGTGCCAACAGCCGATTGGACGGGGGATTGGCTTTCTTT.

Comment on this clonotype: Given the absence of the conserved phenylalanine or tryptophan at the CDR3 end, a read error is likely. It is unclear where the CDR3 begins or ends on the DNA, so no DNA is shown, and the CDR3 is as TCRdb lists it. The chain has TRBV18 and TRBJ2-7; TRBD1 reflects the table's D call only, with no check against the DNA. The germline gives CDR1 KGHSH, CDR2 LQKENI. Inclusive of both ends, the CDR3 amounts to 12 amino acids. The CDR3 is CASSPRSGQGVL.

A note on this clonotype: A read error may explain this, as a much larger clone is one base away. The J gene is TRBJ2-7, the V gene TRBV5-1; D might be TRBD2 (5 bases). Germline CDR1 is SGHRS and CDR2 is YFSETQ. The CDR3 covers 13 residues. The CDR3 DNA reads TGCGGCAGCAGCCACGGACTTTCCTACGAGCAGTACTTC. This sequence encodes CGSSHGLSYEQYF.

This clonotype occurred a few times. This rearrangement joins TRBV2 to TRBJ2-2; no definite D call. The germline gives CDR1 SNHLY, CDR2 FYNNEI. The CDR3 has 13 residues. V was trimmed by 7 bases and J by 6 bases, leaving 12 bases between them. CDR3 nucleotide sequence: TGTGCCAGCACCATTAGACATTCCGGGGAGCTGTTTTTT. This codes for CASTIRHSGELFF.